This record concerns one T cell receptor beta chain sequence. The antigen is not known. This sample is drawn from a study of identical twins. Overall study findings and caveats: Beta out-of-frame sequences showed weaker excess sharing between twins.

cDNA carried unique molecular identifiers, and a universal primer site was added by template switching. One entry per CDR3 protein, called by TCRdb with MiXCR from the 5' RACE reads. The sample carries a few hundred thousand distinct CDR3 sequences, approximately 8.3% recorded once. CDR3 length: 17 amino acids. CDR1 SQVTM and CDR2 ANQGSEA come from the germline V gene. Trimming took off 7 bases at V and 1 base at J, with 23 bases between the two ends. These data also featured in a second study, about yellow fever vaccine responses in identical twins.

Sequencing was done on a sample of CD8+ T cells sorted from blood. This clonotype was sampled from a young woman in good health. The chain links TRBV29-1 to TRBJ2-4; D perhaps matches TRBD1 (6 bases). CDR3 sequence (DNA): TGCAGCGCCCAAGCGACTACAGGGTTCTCGGCCAAAAACATTCAGTACTTC. It is translated as CSAQATTGFSAKNIQYF.